The clone carrying this T cell receptor (beta chain) was detected a few times. Its antigen is not known. A junction end diverges from the germline sequence, so it may reflect a read error. These data originate in a study of CD8 T cells in ankylosing spondylitis. Study-level results: From matched ankylosing spondylitis synovial fluid, disease-linked clones were reportedly recovered at significantly enriched levels. Characteristic, it appeared, of ankylosing spondylitis blood was a TCR beta motif of several highly homologous variants.

With molecular barcodes, quantitative 5'-RACE was used to make the TCR beta libraries. One entry per CDR3 protein results from TCRdb running MiXCR on the 5' RACE reads. The table has under 150,000 distinct CDR3 sequences, more than 7% seen once. Germline CDR1 and CDR2: DFQATT and SNEGSKA (reference sequence). The CDR3 runs 12 residues. The material sequenced was synovial fluid, either unsorted or a sorted T cell fraction (not recorded which). The chain combines TRBV20-1 with TRBJ2-7; possible D gene TRBD2, 6 bases. The sequence was obtained from a male donor with ankylosing spondylitis. The CDR3, as DNA: TGCAGTGCCCTCCCCGGGAGTTTACGGGGGAACTTC. Protein: CSALPGSLRGNF.